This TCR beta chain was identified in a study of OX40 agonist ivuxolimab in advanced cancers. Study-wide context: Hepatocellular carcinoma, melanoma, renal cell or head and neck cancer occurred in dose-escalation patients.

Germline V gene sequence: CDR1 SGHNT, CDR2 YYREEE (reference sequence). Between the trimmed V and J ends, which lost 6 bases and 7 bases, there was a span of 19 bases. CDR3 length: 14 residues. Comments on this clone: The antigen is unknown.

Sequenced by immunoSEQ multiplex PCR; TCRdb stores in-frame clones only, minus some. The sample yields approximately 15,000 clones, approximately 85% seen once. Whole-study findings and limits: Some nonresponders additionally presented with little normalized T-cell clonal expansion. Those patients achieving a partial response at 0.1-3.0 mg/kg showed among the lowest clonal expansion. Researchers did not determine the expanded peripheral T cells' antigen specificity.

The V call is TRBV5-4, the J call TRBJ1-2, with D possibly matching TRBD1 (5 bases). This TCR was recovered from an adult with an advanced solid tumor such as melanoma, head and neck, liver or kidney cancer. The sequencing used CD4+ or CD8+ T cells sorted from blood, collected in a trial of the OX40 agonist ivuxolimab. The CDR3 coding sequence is TGTGCCAGCACCCTTGTTACGGGGGACGGTGGCTACACCTTC. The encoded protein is CASTLVTGDGGYTF.